The next 3 T cell receptor beta chains were all read from a single sample in a study of CXCR3-negative and CXCR3-positive naive CD8 T cells (dated by TCRdb to between 2019 and 2020). Sequencing instrument: NextSeq 550. The Human TCR Profiling Kit (MiLaboratory) was used to prepare UMI-labeled 5' RACE TRB cDNA libraries. After TCRdb reprocessed the reads, each CDR3 protein sequence was kept as one row, without DNA. The table of this sample itemizes 45,000 to 70,000 distinct CDR3 sequences. The ten largest clones add up to around a quarter of the sample. The sequencing sample was made of memory CD8+ T cells from blood. This specimen's cell subset or site label, interpreted: conventional CD8+ memory T cells (TMEM), sorted as controls. These receptors came from a human donor in good health. Some clones in this sample may be carry-over from other donors' samples.

This chain links TRBV6-2 or TRBV6-3 with TRBJ2-5; without DNA, the TCRdb call of TRBD2 cannot be checked. The CDR3 is 14 amino acids. Germline values: CDR1 MNHEY, CDR2 SVGEGT. This CDR3 is CASSSGRLEETQYF.

The chain combines TRBV29-1 with TRBJ2-3; the D gene TCRdb calls, TRBD2, cannot be checked with no DNA. The CDR3 runs 15 residues. CDR1 and CDR2 (germline): SQVTM, ANQGSEA. CDR3 protein: CSTPGLAGNTDTQYF.

The chain employs TRBV20-1 and TRBJ2-7; TCRdb reports TRBD1, a call that lacks DNA to check it against. Looked up from germline, CDR1 is DFQATT and CDR2 is SNEGSKA (reference sequence). CDR3 length equals 15 residues. CDR3 sequence: CSATDRGSSSYEQYF.